The 26 T cell receptor beta chains in this list originate from one sample, sequenced in a study of early T cells in non-severe SARS-CoV-2 infection. Using its own MiXCR run on the 5' RACE reads, TCRdb lists one record per CDR3 protein. The table includes about 98,000 distinct CDR3 sequences, approximately 10% detected once. Sequencing used whole blood. These receptors came from an adult who was a healthcare worker with PCR-confirmed SARS-CoV-2 infection or an uninfected control (not recorded which).

There are a few counts of this clonotype. The CDR3 protein is CASSVTLHTDTQYF. The CDR3 DNA reads as TGTGCCAGCAGCGTGACCCTGCACACAGATACGCAGTATTTT. The chain joins TRBV28 to TRBJ2-3, with D hard to call. V shed 6 bases and J shed 2 bases, with 12 bases lying between them. This CDR3 contains 14 residues. Germline values: CDR1 MDHEN, CDR2 SYDVKM.

The table lists this clonotype with many counts. The genes are TRBV3-1 and TRBJ2-3, with 14 bases aligning to TRBD2. The length of the CDR3 is 19 residues. The V and J ends lost 1 base and 2 bases, in that order; junction bases with no gene match: 8. From germline, CDR1 is LGHDT and CDR2 YNNKEL (reference sequence). CDR3 DNA sequence: TGTGCCAGCAGCCAAGGTTTCCCGGGACTAGCGGGGGACACAGATACGCAGTATTTT. This sequence encodes CASSQGFPGLAGDTDTQYF.

This clonotype was counted only a few times. This chain uses TRBV20-1 with TRBJ1-2; no clear D gene. Germline CDR1 DFQATT, CDR2 SNEGSKA (reference sequence). The CDR3 is 15 amino acids. Trimming shortened V by 5 bases and J by 4 bases, and 20 bases separated the two germline ends. CDR3 nucleotides: TGCAGTGCTCTAGGAGGAAGAGAGGTCGGCTATGGCTACACCTTC. This gives the protein CSALGGREVGYGYTF.

The chain combines TRBV20-1 with TRBJ1-6; no clear D gene. The CDR3 is made up of 15 amino acids. In germline, CDR1 is DFQATT, CDR2 SNEGSKA (reference sequence). With 4 bases removed from V and 7 bases from J, the gap between germline ends came to 17 bases. The CDR3 DNA follows: TGCAGTGCTACCTGGGTCCCTATTCGGAATTCACCCCTCCACTTT. It is translated as CSATWVPIRNSPLHF.

The chain carries TRBV6-5 and TRBJ1-1; D is unresolved. Deletions cut 4 bases from V and 0 bases from J, with 6 bases between. Germline assignment: CDR1 MNHEY and CDR2 SVGAGI. The CDR3 spans 13 residues. The CDR3 reads CASSFTMNTEAFF. CDR3 DNA sequence: TGTGCCAGCAGTTTCACGATGAACACTGAAGCTTTCTTT.

This clonotype was detected only a few times. Its ends do not fully match the called genes, so a read error is possible. The J gene is TRBJ1-1, the V gene TRBV6-2 or TRBV6-3; TRBD1 is a possible D gene (6 bases). Germline-derived CDR1 and CDR2 are MNHEY and SVGEGT. The CDR3 extends over 13 amino acids. In nucleotides, the CDR3 is TGTGCCAGCAGTCAGGGGCTACGTGCTGAAGTTTTCTTT. Its protein is CASSQGLRAEVFF.

This clonotype appeared a single time. The chain combines TRBV7-2 with TRBJ2-3; 9 bases agree with TRBD2. Germline CDR1 is SGHTA and CDR2 is FQGNSA. The CDR3 consists of 17 residues. V lost 2 bases, J lost 3 bases, and 9 bases stayed unmatched. The CDR3 reads CASSLMAGGRTTDTQYF. Written as DNA, the CDR3 is TGTGCCAGCAGCTTAATGGCGGGAGGGCGTACTACAGATACGCAGTATTTT.

This chain uses TRBV7-9 with TRBJ2-2, with 13 bases fitting TRBD2. This CDR3 has 18 amino acids. CDR1 and CDR2 (germline): SEHNR, FQNEAQ (reference sequence). J was trimmed by 0 bases and V by 4 bases; bases with no gene match: 5. The CDR3 DNA follows: TGTGCCAGCAGCTACGGACTAGCGGGAGTAGCGAACACCGGGGAGCTGTTTTTT. This codes for CASSYGLAGVANTGELFF.

This clonotype was seen a single time. This may arise from a read error, as a much more abundant clone is one base away. V and J are TRBV27 and TRBJ2-2; 11 nucleotides agree with TRBD2. This CDR3 region has 17 residues. V was pared by 6 bases and J by 0 bases, with 6 bases of the junction left unmatched. Germline V gives CDR1 MNHEY, CDR2 SMNVEV (reference sequence). The CDR3 sequence is CASRCGTSGSNTGELFF. As DNA, the CDR3 is TGTGCCAGCAGATGCGGGACTAGCGGATCGAACACCGGGGAGCTGTTTTTT.

This clonotype was seen at least ten times. The chain uses TRBV11-2 and TRBJ2-7; TRBD1 or TRBD2 may be the D gene (5 bases each). V was cut by 5 bases and J by 6 bases, with 14 bases left in between. The CDR3 contains 13 residues. Germline assignment: CDR1 SGHAT and CDR2 FQNNGV. The CDR3 loop reads CASSRPGLLEQYF. DNA of the CDR3: TGTGCCAGCAGCCGTCCGGGGCTCCTCGAGCAGTACTTC.

The chain links TRBV20-1 to TRBJ1-3; maybe TRBD1 (5 bases). The V end was cut by 3 bases, the J end by 3 bases, with 9 bases between. This CDR3 is 13 amino acids long. Germline V gene data show CDR1 as DFQATT and CDR2 as SNEGSKA (reference sequence). CDR3 residues: CSASGGNGNTIYF. The CDR3 nucleotides are TGCAGTGCTAGCGGGGGGAATGGAAACACCATATATTTT.

V usage is TRBV10-3 and J usage is TRBJ1-1, with D tentatively TRBD1 (6 bases). Trimming cost V 4 bases and J 3 bases, with 12 bases left between them. CDR1 and CDR2 from the germline V gene are ENHRY and SYGVKD. The CDR3 covers 14 residues. CDR3 residues: CAISVTSGDTEAFF. CDR3 coding DNA: TGTGCCATCAGTGTTACCTCAGGGGACACTGAAGCTTTCTTT.

This sequence joins TRBV29-1 and TRBJ2-1, with D possibly TRBD1 on 6 matching bases. Per germline, CDR1 SQVTM and CDR2 ANQGSEA. The CDR3 has 15 residues. Trimming left V 8 bases short and J 0 bases short, with 17 bases between. For the CDR3, the DNA is TGCAGCTTGGGGGCCTCTAAACTCTCCTACAATGAGCAGTTCTTC. Translating it yields CSLGASKLSYNEQFF.

This rearrangement joins TRBV19 to TRBJ2-2; 7 bases are shared with TRBD1. In germline, CDR1 is LNHDA, CDR2 SQIVND (reference sequence). There are 15 residues in the CDR3. V gave up 2 bases and J gave up 8 bases; unmatched junction bases: 8. In DNA form, the CDR3 reads TGTGCCAGTAGTATACCCGGGACAGTCCCGGGGGAGCTGTTTTTT. Protein sequence: CASSIPGTVPGELFF.

The chain uses TRBV7-2 and TRBJ1-2; 8 nucleotides line up with TRBD1. CDR1 and CDR2 from the germline V gene are SGHTA and FQGNSA. Trimming cost V 4 bases and J 2 bases; bases outside gene matches: 3. The CDR3 runs 14 residues. The CDR3: CASSYRDRNYGYTF. In nucleotides, the CDR3 is TGTGCCAGCAGCTATAGGGACAGGAACTATGGCTACACCTTC.

J is TRBJ2-7 and V is TRBV14, with TRBD1 matching over 9 bases. Trimming cost V 4 bases and J 1 base; bases outside gene matches: 5. The CDR3 runs 15 residues. Per germline, CDR1 SGHDN and CDR2 FVKESK. CDR3 in DNA: TGTGCCAGCAGCCTACGGGACAGGGTGTCCTACGAGCAGTACTTC. It is translated as CASSLRDRVSYEQYF.

The sample holds a few counts of this clonotype. This chain connects TRBV5-5 to TRBJ2-1; maybe TRBD1 (6 bases). This CDR3 has 15 amino acids. Germline V gives CDR1 SGHKS, CDR2 YYEKEE (reference sequence). The V end was cut by 4 bases, the J end by 6 bases, with 17 bases between. The CDR3 nucleotides are TGTGCCAGCAGCAGGTTGGGGGCCGGAACCAATGAGCAGTTCTTC. Its translation is CASSRLGAGTNEQFF.

V is TRBV20-1 and J is TRBJ2-5; 10 bases match TRBD2. In germline, CDR1 is DFQATT, CDR2 SNEGSKA (reference sequence). V trimming: 6 bases; J trimming: 4 bases; junction bases outside the gene matches: 5. The CDR3 loop spans 13 amino acids. This chain's CDR3 is CSAVLAGRETQYF. In DNA, the CDR3 is TGCAGTGCCGTACTAGCGGGAAGAGAGACCCAGTACTTC.

Ten or more counts support this clonotype. This chain joins TRBV5-1 and TRBJ1-4; 8 bases map to TRBD1. The length of the CDR3 is 14 residues. V dropped 4 bases and J dropped 4; count of bases not matched to a gene: 3. Germline V CDR1 and CDR2: SGHRS, YFSETQ. The CDR3 here is CASSARGLNEKLFF. The CDR3 DNA reads as TGCGCCAGCAGCGCCAGGGGGCTTAATGAAAAACTGTTTTTT.

The V and J genes are TRBV20-1 and TRBJ1-2; no firm D call. V dropped 2 bases and J dropped 5 bases, with 21 bases sitting between them. The CDR3 consists of 16 residues. Germline CDR1 is DFQATT and CDR2 is SNEGSKA (reference sequence). This chain's CDR3 is CSARPRREDRGYGYTF. In DNA form, the CDR3 reads TGCAGTGCTAGACCTCGTCGGGAGGACCGAGGATATGGCTACACCTTC.

This clonotype was seen at least ten times. This chain links TRBV7-9 with TRBJ2-1; TRBD2 aligns across 8 bases. Germline assignment: CDR1 SEHNR and CDR2 FQNEAQ (reference sequence). This CDR3 is built from 16 residues. The trim removed 4 bases at V and 8 bases at J, leaving 13 bases unmatched. The CDR3 loop is CASSSPGTRIRDEQFF. CDR3 DNA sequence: TGTGCCAGCAGCTCACCCGGGACTAGAATTAGGGATGAGCAGTTCTTC. Full variable domain (missing parts from reference TRBV7-9 and TRBJ2-1): DTGVSQNPRHKITKRGQNVTFRCDPISEHNRLYWYRQTLGQGPEFLTYFQNEAQLEKSRLLSDRFSAERPKGSFSTLEIQRTEQGDSAMYLCASSSPGTRIRDEQFFGPGTRLTVL.

The sample holds a few counts of this clonotype. J is TRBJ1-5 and V is TRBV7-9; D remains unclear. CDR1 is SEHNR, CDR2 FQNEAQ, per germline (reference sequence). V was pared by 5 bases and J by 6 bases, with 11 bases between. The CDR3 extends over 13 amino acids. CDR3 nucleotides: TGTGCCAGCAGCCTCGACGGAGTTCAGCCCCAGCATTTT. Translating gives CASSLDGVQPQHF.

This chain joins TRBV2 and TRBJ2-7, with D possibly matching TRBD2 (5 bases). Germline CDR1 SNHLY, CDR2 FYNNEI. CDR3 length: 15 residues. Trimming removed 5 bases at V and 3 bases at J, with 17 bases between. The CDR3 region has the DNA TGTGCCAGCAGTCTCGGAGAGACTAAGTACTACGAGCAGTACTTC. It codes for CASSLGETKYYEQYF.

Only a few counts were recorded for this clonotype. The genes are TRBV19 and TRBJ2-5; 8 bases are shared with TRBD2. Looked up from germline, CDR1 is LNHDA and CDR2 is SQIVND (reference sequence). With 8 bases clipped from V and 5 bases from J, the junction kept 10 bases outside the gene matches. The CDR3 sequence is 14 residues long. In DNA, the CDR3 is TGTGCCAGTCCTAAGAGGACTAGCATGGAGACCCAGTACTTC. Translating it yields CASPKRTSMETQYF.

This clonotype was counted between two and nine times. The CDR3 coding sequence is TGTGCCACCCGGGACAGTAAAAACATTCAGTACTTC. It is translated as CATRDSKNIQYF. The rearrangement joins TRBV7-9 to TRBJ2-4; TRBD1 matches 7 bases. The CDR3 has 12 residues. Germline V lookup: CDR1 SEHNR, CDR2 FQNEAQ (reference sequence). V was clipped by 10 bases and J by 4 bases; unmatched bases: 4.

In this sample, this clonotype turned up many times. This chain links TRBV4-1 with TRBJ1-6, with 10 positions matching TRBD1. The V gene's germline CDR1 is MGHRA and CDR2 YSYEKL. V lost 6 bases to trimming and J lost 7 bases; unmatched junction nucleotides: 6. There are 15 residues in the CDR3. Here the CDR3 DNA reads TGCGCCAGCAGGCAACCGGGACAGGGGAATTCACCCCTCCACTTT. Protein product: CASRQPGQGNSPLHF.